The 27 T cell receptor beta chains below all came from one sample that was sequenced in a study of a mutant IDH1 vaccine in newly diagnosed glioma. Profiled with immunoSEQ multiplex PCR; TCRdb holds only in-frame clones, not every one. The sample lists about 35,000 clones, about three quarters seen once, with roughly 9% in the top ten. Time point of the sample: baseline, week 1 (first vaccination visit). As for treatment: pre-vaccination baseline after standard-of-care therapy. This material consisted of peripheral blood mononuclear cells (PBMCs), taken from a glioma patient treated with radiotherapy, temozolomide or both. The source of these receptors is a middle-aged man with glioma. Some clones in this sample may be carry-over from other donors' samples.

The count of this clone is one. The CDR3 reads CASSPDISNYGYTF. The CDR3 DNA reads as TGTGCCAGCAGCCCCGACATTTCTAACTATGGCTACACCTTC. This chain connects TRBV2 to TRBJ1-2; no clear D gene. CDR3 length: 14 residues. Trimming took 6 bases from V and 0 from J, leaving 11 bases between them. Germline V gene data show CDR1 as SNHLY and CDR2 as FYNNEI.

This sequence joins TRBV11-3 and TRBJ1-1; TRBD1 matches 7 bases. The length of the CDR3 is 15 residues. Unmatched junction bases numbered 13, after V lost 1 base and J lost 11 bases. The V gene's germline CDR1 is SGHNT and CDR2 YENEEA. CDR3 residues: CASSLGGRQGSYAFF. Written as DNA, the CDR3 is TGTGCCAGCAGCTTAGGTGGTCGACAGGGATCGTATGCTTTCTTT.

V usage is TRBV2 and J usage is TRBJ2-2; D unresolved. CDR3 size: 12 residues. The V and J ends lost 5 bases and 7 bases respectively, with 8 bases between them. Germline CDR1 reads SNHLY; CDR2 reads FYNNEI. The CDR3 DNA follows: TGTGCCAGCAGTACGGATATCGGGGAGCTGTTTTTT. It specifies CASSTDIGELFF.

V is TRBV6-5 and J is TRBJ1-6; D gene ambiguous. The germline V and J ends were trimmed by 7 bases and 3 bases, with 13 bases remaining between them. Germline assignment: CDR1 MNHEY and CDR2 SVGAGI. This CDR3 region has 15 residues. The CDR3 DNA follows: TGTGCCAGCACCGCAGGATTTATCTATAATTCACCCCTCCACTTT. Its protein product is CASTAGFIYNSPLHF.

V usage is TRBV4-1 and J usage is TRBJ2-5; a weak D match, TRBD2 (6 bases). Trimming took 0 bases from V and 4 from J, leaving 6 bases between them. The germline V gene has CDR1 MGHRA and CDR2 YSYEKL. This CDR3 is 13 amino acids long. The CDR3 loop is CASSQDGGETQYF. DNA of the CDR3: TGCGCCAGCAGCCAAGACGGGGGAGAGACCCAGTACTTC.

The chain has TRBV10-2 and TRBJ2-2; no clear D gene. The CDR3 has 13 residues. V lost 2 bases and J lost 8, with 9 bases in between. Germline CDR1 and CDR2: WSHSY and SAAADI. The DNA of the CDR3 is TGCGCCAGCAGTGAGCAGAGTACGGGGGAGCTGTTTTTT. It yields the protein CASSEQSTGELFF.

The CDR3 protein is CATHRDRGADTQYF. The CDR3 coding sequence is TGTGCCACCCATCGGGACAGGGGTGCAGATACGCAGTATTTT. The J gene is TRBJ2-3, the V gene TRBV15, with 10 bases matching TRBD1. Germline lookup yields CDR1 LNHNV and CDR2 YYDKDF (reference sequence). There are 14 residues in the CDR3. Germline trimming cut 8 bases from V and 4 bases from J; bases unmatched to any gene: 6.

This chain connects TRBV15 to TRBJ2-5; TRBD2 might be the D (5 bases). The CDR3 is 15 amino acids. Germline V gene lookup returns CDR1 LNHNV and CDR2 YYDKDF (reference sequence). Trimming pared 0 bases from V and 5 bases from J, leaving 13 bases between. CDR3 residues: CATSRDPPGGETQYF. CDR3 nucleotide sequence: TGTGCCACCAGCAGAGATCCTCCGGGCGGGGAGACCCAGTACTTC.

V usage is TRBV5-1 and J usage is TRBJ1-1; 7 bases line up with TRBD1. The trim removed 5 bases at V and 10 bases at J, leaving 14 bases unmatched. Per the germline V gene, CDR1 is SGHRS and CDR2 is YFSETQ. The length of the CDR3 is 14 residues. The CDR3 loop reads CASSDRGRTGAAFF. The CDR3, as DNA: TGCGCCAGCAGTGATCGGGGCCGTACAGGGGCAGCTTTCTTT.

V gene TRBV6-6 combines with J gene TRBJ2-2, with 9 bases identical to TRBD1. The CDR3 extends over 16 amino acids. CDR1 MNHNY and CDR2 SVGAGI come from the germline V gene (reference sequence). Germline trimming cut 6 bases from V and 2 bases from J; bases unmatched to any gene: 7. The CDR3 region is CASRPPGQGNTGELFF. CDR3 in DNA: TGTGCCAGCAGACCTCCGGGACAGGGAAACACCGGGGAGCTGTTTTTT.

The chain combines TRBV5-4 with TRBJ2-3; D may be TRBD1 (6 bases). The germline V gene encodes CDR1 SGHNT and CDR2 YYREEE (reference sequence). The CDR3 runs to 13 residues. Trimming cost V 4 bases and J 2 bases, with 8 bases left between them. CDR3 nucleotides: TGTGCCAGCAGCCCAGGGGTCACAGATACGCAGTATTTT. Translated, it gives CASSPGVTDTQYF.

The V call is TRBV7-2, the J call TRBJ1-4; D unresolved. The germline CDR1 and CDR2 sequences are SGHTA and FQGNSA. Deletions cut 3 bases from V and 7 bases from J, with 12 bases between. The CDR3 runs to 14 residues. CDR3 sequence: CASSFGAGGEKLFF. The CDR3 nucleotides are TGTGCCAGCAGCTTCGGAGCAGGCGGTGAAAAACTGTTTTTT.

V usage is TRBV7-2 and J usage is TRBJ1-5; D remains ambiguous. Trimming took 1 base from V and 7 from J, leaving 8 bases between them. CDR3 length: 13 amino acids. The V gene's germline CDR1 is SGHTA and CDR2 FQGNSA. In DNA, the CDR3 is TGTGCCAGCAGCTTAGGTGCGACCCAGCCCCAGCATTTT. Its protein product is CASSLGATQPQHF.

The chain employs TRBV5-1 and TRBJ2-7, with D possibly being TRBD2 (6 bases). CDR1 and CDR2 (germline): SGHRS, YFSETQ. Trimming took 4 bases from V and 3 from J, leaving 20 bases between them. CDR3 length equals 16 residues. This chain's CDR3 is CASSPASAAEGYEQYF. CDR3 nucleotide sequence: TGCGCCAGCAGCCCCGCCTCAGCGGCGGAGGGCTACGAGCAGTACTTC. The full variable domain, rest sourced from reference TRBV5-1 and TRBJ2-7, is KAGVTQTPRYLIKTRGQQVTLSCSPISGHRSVSWYQQTPGQGLQFLFEYFSETQRNKGNFPGRFSGRQFSNSRSEMNVSTLELGDSALYLCASSPASAAEGYEQYFGPGTRLTVT.

V gene TRBV2 combines with J gene TRBJ2-3; 9 positions match TRBD2. CDR3 length: 15 amino acids. CDR1 SNHLY and CDR2 FYNNEI come from the germline V gene. V trimming: 0 bases; J trimming: 8 bases; junction bases outside the gene matches: 6. The CDR3 DNA reads as TGTGCCAGCAGTGAAGCGGGCGGGAGGGGAGGTACGCAGTATTTT. Its protein product is CASSEAGGRGGTQYF.

The genes are TRBV7-6 and TRBJ2-2; maybe TRBD2 (6 bases). Trimming took 0 bases from V and 6 from J, leaving 8 bases between them. The CDR3 has 14 residues. CDR1 and CDR2 (germline): SGHVS, FNYEAQ. The DNA of the CDR3 is TGTGCCAGCAGCTTAGCGGGGGGTCCCGGGGAGCTGTTTTTT. Protein: CASSLAGGPGELFF. Based on the CDR3 plus reference TRBV7-6 and TRBJ2-2, the full variable domain is GAGVSQSPRYKVTKRGQDVALRCDPISGHVSLYWYRQALGQGPEFLTYFNYEAQQDKSGLPNDRFSAERPEGSISTLTIQRTEQRDSAMYRCASSLAGGPGELFFGEGSRLTVL.

The CDR3 spells CASSFGTRGGESNQPQHF. CDR3 nucleotides: TGTGCCAGCAGTTTTGGGACACGGGGAGGGGAAAGCAATCAGCCCCAGCATTTT. The V gene is TRBV2, the J gene TRBJ1-5, with a weak D call TRBD1 (6 bases). V was pared by 5 bases and J by 1 base, with 21 bases between. The CDR3 covers 18 residues. CDR1 SNHLY and CDR2 FYNNEI come from the germline V gene. The whole variable domain, remainder taken from reference TRBV2 and TRBJ1-5, is EPEVTQTPSHQVTQMGQEVILRCVPISNHLYFYWYRQILGQKVEFLVSFYNNEISEKSEIFDDQFSVERPDGSNFTLKIRSTKLEDSAMYFCASSFGTRGGESNQPQHFGDGTRLSIL.

The rearrangement joins TRBV2 to TRBJ1-1, with 8 bases that match TRBD1. The ends lost 7 bases at V and 3 bases at J; junction bases unmatched: 19. Germline values: CDR1 SNHLY, CDR2 FYNNEI. This CDR3 contains 18 residues. The CDR3 loop is CASTRVQGGGLVDTEAFF. Written as DNA, the CDR3 is TGTGCCAGCACCCGAGTACAGGGGGGTGGGTTGGTGGACACTGAAGCTTTCTTT.

The chain joins TRBV5-8 to TRBJ2-3; D unclear. CDR1 SGHTS and CDR2 YDEGEE come from the germline V gene. V was shortened by 7 bases and J by 2 bases, with 17 bases between the two germline ends. There are 15 residues in the CDR3. CDR3 DNA: TGTGCCAGCCCCCGCGGTCGGTCCGCCACAGATACGCAGTATTTT. Protein product: CASPRGRSATDTQYF.

This chain connects TRBV18 to TRBJ2-5; a possible D gene is TRBD2 (6 bases). In germline, CDR1 is KGHSH, CDR2 LQKENI. V dropped 6 bases and J dropped 2 bases, with 7 bases sitting between them. This CDR3 is 12 amino acids long. Here the CDR3 reads CASSGTQETQYF. CDR3 sequence (DNA): TGTGCCAGCTCCGGGACTCAAGAGACCCAGTACTTC.

CDR3 nucleotides: TGTGCCAGTACCACAGGACTAGCGTCATTCGAGCAGTACTTC. This sequence encodes CASTTGLASFEQYF. The J gene is TRBJ2-7, the V gene TRBV19; 9 bases map to TRBD2. CDR1 LNHDA and CDR2 SQIVND come from the germline V gene (reference sequence). The CDR3 sequence is 14 residues long. V lost 7 bases, J lost 6 bases, and 10 bases stayed unmatched.

CDR3 amino acids: CASSQEHGYEQYF. CDR3 bases: TGTGCCAGCAGCCAAGAACATGGCTACGAGCAGTACTTC. The J gene is TRBJ2-7, the V gene TRBV4-2; D is unresolved. The CDR3 is made up of 13 amino acids. Germline V CDR1 and CDR2: LGHNA, YNFKEQ. V was cut by 0 bases and J by 3 bases, with 6 bases left in between.

This clone was detected a few times. V gene TRBV7-9 combines with J gene TRBJ1-5, with 12 nucleotides matching TRBD1. Trimming cost V 4 bases and J 6 bases; bases outside gene matches: 4. The germline CDR1 and CDR2 sequences are SEHNR and FQNEAQ (reference sequence). This CDR3 has 15 amino acids. The CDR3 loop reads CASSSGQGAIQPQHF. Here the CDR3 DNA reads TGTGCCAGCAGCTCGGGACAGGGGGCCATTCAGCCCCAGCATTTT.

This clone was seen only once. The gene calls are TRBV5-4 and TRBJ2-3, with 10 bases that match TRBD2. The J segment lost 4 bases and the V segment lost 3 bases, leaving 2 bases of the junction unmatched. This CDR3 is built from 14 residues. Germline CDR1 SGHNT, CDR2 YYREEE (reference sequence). CDR3 DNA sequence: TGTGCCAGCAGCTCGGGACTAGCGTCAGATACGCAGTATTTT. Encoded protein: CASSSGLASDTQYF.

This clone appeared once. The J gene is TRBJ2-7, the V gene TRBV6-5; 8 nucleotides align to TRBD2. The germline gives CDR1 MNHEY, CDR2 SVGAGI. The CDR3 spans 13 residues. The trim removed 6 bases at V and 5 bases at J, leaving 6 bases unmatched. The DNA for the CDR3 is TGTGCCAGCAGGCCTAGCGGGTACCACGAGCAGTACTTC. It codes for CASRPSGYHEQYF.

V gene TRBV27 combines with J gene TRBJ1-4, with 10 nucleotides matching TRBD1. CDR1 is MNHEY, CDR2 SMNVEV, per germline (reference sequence). This CDR3 region has 14 residues. The V and J ends lost 4 bases and 8 bases, in that order; junction bases with no gene match: 4. Here the CDR3 reads CASSWDRGGEKLFF. The CDR3 nucleotides are TGTGCCAGCAGTTGGGACAGGGGAGGCGAAAAACTGTTTTTT.

This clone was counted a few times. The chain combines TRBV5-8 with TRBJ1-5; TRBD1 might be the D (5 bases). The CDR3 length is 15 residues. Germline V gene sequence: CDR1 SGHTS, CDR2 YDEGEE. V lost 4 bases, J lost 4 bases, and 15 bases lay in between. CDR3 protein: CASSTPTGPNQPQHF. CDR3 bases: TGTGCCAGCAGCACCCCCACGGGGCCTAATCAGCCCCAGCATTTT.